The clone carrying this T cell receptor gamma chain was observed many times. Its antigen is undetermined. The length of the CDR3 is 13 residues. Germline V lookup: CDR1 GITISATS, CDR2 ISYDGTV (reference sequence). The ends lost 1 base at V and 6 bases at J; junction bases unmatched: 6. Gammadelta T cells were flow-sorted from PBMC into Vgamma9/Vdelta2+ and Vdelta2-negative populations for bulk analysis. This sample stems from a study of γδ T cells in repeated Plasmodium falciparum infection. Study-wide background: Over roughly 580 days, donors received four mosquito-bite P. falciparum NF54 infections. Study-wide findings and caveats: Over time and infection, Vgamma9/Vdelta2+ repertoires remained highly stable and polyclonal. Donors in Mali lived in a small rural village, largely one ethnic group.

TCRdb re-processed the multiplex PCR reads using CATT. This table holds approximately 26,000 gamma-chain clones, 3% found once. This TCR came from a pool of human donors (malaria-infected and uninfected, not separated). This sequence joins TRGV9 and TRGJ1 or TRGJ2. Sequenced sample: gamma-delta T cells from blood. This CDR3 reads CALWEVGGYKKLF. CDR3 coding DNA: TGTGCCTTGTGGGAGGTCGGAGGTTATAAGAAACTCTTT.